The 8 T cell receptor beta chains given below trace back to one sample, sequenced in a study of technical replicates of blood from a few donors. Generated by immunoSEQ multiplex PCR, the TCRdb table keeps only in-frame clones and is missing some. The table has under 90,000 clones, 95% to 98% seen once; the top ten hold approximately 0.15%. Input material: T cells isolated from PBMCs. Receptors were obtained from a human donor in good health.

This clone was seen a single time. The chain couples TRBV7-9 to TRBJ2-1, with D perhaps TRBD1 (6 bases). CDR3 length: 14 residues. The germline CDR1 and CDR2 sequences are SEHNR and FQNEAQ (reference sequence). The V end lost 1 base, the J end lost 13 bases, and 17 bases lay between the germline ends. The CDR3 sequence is CASSLGGVVDSQFF. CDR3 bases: TGTGCCAGCAGCTTAGGCGGTGTGGTGGACAGCCAGTTCTTC.

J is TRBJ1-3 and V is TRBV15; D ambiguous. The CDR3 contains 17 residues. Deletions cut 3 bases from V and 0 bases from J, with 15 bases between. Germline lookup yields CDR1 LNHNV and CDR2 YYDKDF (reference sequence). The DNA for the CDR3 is TGTGCCACCAGCAGGGCTGCCCCTTCAAGCTCTGGAAACACCATATATTTT. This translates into CATSRAAPSSSGNTIYF.

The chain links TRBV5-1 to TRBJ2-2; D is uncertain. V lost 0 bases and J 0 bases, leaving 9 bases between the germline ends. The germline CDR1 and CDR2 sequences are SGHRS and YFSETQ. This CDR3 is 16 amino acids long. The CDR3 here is CASSLGQMANTGELFF. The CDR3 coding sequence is TGCGCCAGCAGCTTGGGACAAATGGCGAACACCGGGGAGCTGTTTTTT.

The CDR3 protein is CAWSVNGLDQPQHF. The CDR3 coding sequence is TGTGCCTGGAGTGTAAATGGACTCGATCAGCCCCAGCATTTT. This rearrangement joins TRBV30 to TRBJ1-5; D remains unclear. The ends were cut back, 0 bases at V and 5 bases at J, with 11 bases in the middle. Germline CDR1 is GTSNPN and CDR2 is SVGIG (reference sequence). The CDR3 extends over 14 amino acids.

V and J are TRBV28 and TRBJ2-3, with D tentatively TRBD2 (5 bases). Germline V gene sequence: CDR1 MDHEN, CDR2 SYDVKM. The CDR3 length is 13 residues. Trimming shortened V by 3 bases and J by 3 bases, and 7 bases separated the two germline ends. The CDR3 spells CASSFGGTDTQYF. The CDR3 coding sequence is TGTGCCAGCAGTTTTGGCGGGACAGATACGCAGTATTTT.

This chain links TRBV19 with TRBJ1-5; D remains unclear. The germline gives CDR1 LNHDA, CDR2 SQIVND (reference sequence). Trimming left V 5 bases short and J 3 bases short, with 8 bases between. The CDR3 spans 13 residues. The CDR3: CASSPFFNQPQHF. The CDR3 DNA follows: TGTGCCAGTAGTCCCTTTTTCAATCAGCCCCAGCATTTT.

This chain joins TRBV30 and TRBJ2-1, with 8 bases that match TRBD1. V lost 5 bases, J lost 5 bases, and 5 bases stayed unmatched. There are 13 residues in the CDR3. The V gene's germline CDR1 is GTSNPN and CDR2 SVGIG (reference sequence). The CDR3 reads CAWDRGLDNEQFF. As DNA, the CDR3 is TGTGCCTGGGACAGGGGATTGGACAATGAGCAGTTCTTC.

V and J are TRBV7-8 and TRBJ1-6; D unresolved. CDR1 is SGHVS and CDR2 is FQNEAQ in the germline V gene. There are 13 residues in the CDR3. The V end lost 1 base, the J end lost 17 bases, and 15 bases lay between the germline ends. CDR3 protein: CASSLDAMGGFHF. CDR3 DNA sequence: TGTGCCAGCAGCTTAGACGCCATGGGAGGTTTCCACTTT.